These 32 T cell receptor beta chains were sequenced from one sample in a study of blood T cell repertoires in COVID-19. Clones were read by immunoSEQ multiplex PCR, and TCRdb kept only the in-frame ones, dropping some. This sample has about 300,000 clones; approximately 90% occur once, and the top ten carry about 4.2%. The sample consisted of peripheral blood. Source of these receptors: a middle-aged man with acute or convalescent COVID-19.

The rearrangement links TRBV5-4 to TRBJ2-2; 8 bases map to TRBD1. Germline V gene lookup returns CDR1 SGHNT and CDR2 YYREEE (reference sequence). The junction had 11 bases not matched to a gene; V was cut back by 4 bases and J by 3 bases. There are 17 residues in the CDR3. CDR3 sequence (DNA): TGTGCCAGCAGCGCGGGACAGGAAGGGGTATACACCGGGGAGCTGTTTTTT. Translating gives CASSAGQEGVYTGELFF.

A single count supports this clone. V usage is TRBV5-1 and J usage is TRBJ2-7; 12 nucleotides align to TRBD1. V was pared by 4 bases and J by 0 bases, with 2 bases of the junction left unmatched. Germline CDR1 and CDR2: SGHRS and YFSETQ. The CDR3 is 15 residues long. Here the CDR3 DNA reads TGCGCCAGCAGCGAGGGACAGGGGGCCTCCTACGAGCAGTACTTC. This gives the protein CASSEGQGASYEQYF.

The chain combines TRBV5-1 with TRBJ1-4; D remains unclear. The CDR3 has 13 residues. In germline, CDR1 is SGHRS, CDR2 YFSETQ. Trimming removed 3 bases at V and 8 bases at J, with 11 bases between. DNA for the CDR3: TGCGCCAGCAGCTCGACGGAGAGGGAAAAACTGTTTTTT. It is translated as CASSSTEREKLFF.

J is TRBJ1-2 and V is TRBV5-1, with D unclear. The V end lost 6 bases, the J end lost 2 bases, and 14 bases lay between the germline ends. This CDR3 contains 14 residues. Germline CDR1 reads SGHRS; CDR2 reads YFSETQ. The CDR3 DNA follows: TGCGCCAGCACCCCTTCGGGGTCGAACTATGGCTACACCTTC. This sequence encodes CASTPSGSNYGYTF.

The chain couples TRBV5-5 to TRBJ2-6, with a weak D call TRBD1 (7 bases). The CDR3 loop spans 18 amino acids. With 4 bases removed from V and 0 bases from J, the gap between germline ends came to 17 bases. Germline V gene sequence: CDR1 SGHKS, CDR2 YYEKEE (reference sequence). The DNA of the CDR3 is TGTGCCAGCAGCCTTGATGGAGGGGGCGCCTCTGGGGCCAACGTCCTGACTTTC. This sequence encodes CASSLDGGGASGANVLTF.

CDR3 DNA sequence: TGTGCCAGCAGCCTGGGAGGAAAAGCCGGGGAGCTGTTTTTT. It encodes CASSLGGKAGELFF. V is TRBV6-5 and J is TRBJ2-2; D might be TRBD2 (6 bases). The germline gives CDR1 MNHEY, CDR2 SVGAGI. CDR3 length: 14 amino acids. V dropped 6 bases and J dropped 6 bases, with 14 bases sitting between them.

The V call is TRBV2, the J call TRBJ2-2; possibly TRBD1 for D (5 bases). Germline CDR1 and CDR2: SNHLY and FYNNEI. The CDR3 runs to 13 residues. The V gene lost 7 bases and the J gene lost 4 bases, with 10 bases spanning the gap. The CDR3 nucleotides are TGTGCCAGCATTCCAGGGTTCACCGGGGAGCTGTTTTTT. It yields the protein CASIPGFTGELFF.

This chain links TRBV30 with TRBJ2-7; D possibly corresponds to TRBD1 (6 bases). Germline V gene data show CDR1 as GTSNPN and CDR2 as SVGIG (reference sequence). Trimming removed 5 bases from V and 1 base from J, with 6 bases in between. CDR3 size: 11 residues. CDR3 sequence: CAWQGSYEQYF. The CDR3 DNA reads as TGTGCCTGGCAGGGGTCCTACGAGCAGTACTTC.

A few counts support this clone. V is TRBV18 and J is TRBJ1-5, with TRBD1 matching over 7 bases. CDR1 and CDR2 (germline): KGHSH, LQKENI. V gave up 6 bases and J gave up 4 bases; unmatched junction bases: 9. The CDR3 loop spans 15 amino acids. CDR3 in amino acids: CASSPSTGLNQPQHF. The CDR3 DNA reads TGTGCCAGCTCGCCGTCGACAGGGTTGAATCAGCCCCAGCATTTT.

The genes are TRBV15 and TRBJ1-1, with 7 bases fitting TRBD1. Germline V gene data show CDR1 as LNHNV and CDR2 as YYDKDF (reference sequence). The CDR3 is made up of 16 amino acids. Trimming took 0 bases from V and 2 from J; bases not matched to a gene: 6. The CDR3 DNA sequence: TGTGCCACCAGCAGAGATCCCGGGACAGCCAACACTGAAGCTTTCTTT. Encoded protein: CATSRDPGTANTEAFF.

The rearrangement joins TRBV6-5 to TRBJ1-2; TRBD1 agrees at 7 bases. Unmatched junction bases numbered 6, after V lost 2 bases and J lost 6 bases. The CDR3 runs to 14 residues. Per germline, CDR1 MNHEY and CDR2 SVGAGI. The CDR3 is CASSYLGGEDGYTF. The CDR3 DNA reads as TGTGCCAGCAGTTACCTAGGGGGCGAGGATGGCTACACCTTC.

Comment on this clone: Other nucleotide sequences from this sample produce the same CDR3. CDR3 sequence (DNA): TGCGCCAGCAGCTTGGCGGGGGGGACAGATACGCAGTATTTT. This translates into CASSLAGGTDTQYF. The chain is built from TRBV5-1 and TRBJ2-3; 8 bases align to TRBD2. With 0 bases clipped from V and 3 bases from J, the junction kept 0 bases outside the gene matches. This CDR3 contains 14 residues. Germline-derived CDR1 and CDR2 are SGHRS and YFSETQ.

This clone has a single count. The CDR3 region is CASSLASGRYEQYF. CDR3 DNA sequence: TGCGCCAGCAGCTTGGCATCGGGAAGATACGAGCAGTACTTC. This chain joins TRBV5-1 and TRBJ2-7; TRBD2 might be the D (5 bases). In germline, CDR1 is SGHRS, CDR2 YFSETQ. The length of the CDR3 is 14 residues. Deletions cut 0 bases from V and 4 bases from J, with 11 bases between.

The chain carries TRBV19 and TRBJ1-1, with a possible D match to TRBD1 (5 bases). Germline CDR1 and CDR2: LNHDA and SQIVND (reference sequence). The V end lost 10 bases, the J end lost 0 bases, and 21 bases lay between the germline ends. This CDR3 is 16 amino acids long. The CDR3 protein is CATLGGNLLMNTEAFF. CDR3 sequence (DNA): TGTGCCACCTTGGGGGGGAACTTACTCATGAACACTGAAGCTTTCTTT.

The chain couples TRBV5-1 to TRBJ2-2; D is perhaps TRBD2 (5 bases). Looked up from germline, CDR1 is SGHRS and CDR2 is YFSETQ. The ends were cut back, 0 bases at V and 7 bases at J, with 13 bases in the middle. The CDR3 contains 15 residues. The CDR3: CASSLERGLSGELFF. CDR3 nucleotides: TGCGCCAGCAGCTTGGAACGAGGGTTGAGCGGGGAGCTGTTTTTT.

The gene calls are TRBV4-2 and TRBJ1-1; no definite D call. Germline V gives CDR1 LGHNA, CDR2 YNFKEQ. The V end was cut by 1 base, the J end by 1 base, with 4 bases between. The CDR3 spans 13 residues. The CDR3: CASSQGRNTEAFF. The CDR3 bases are TGTGCCAGCAGCCAAGGGAGGAACACTGAAGCTTTCTTT.

The CDR3 reads CASRTGGVGQPQHF. The CDR3 bases are TGTGCCAGTAGAACAGGGGGAGTAGGTCAGCCCCAGCATTTT. V usage is TRBV19 and J usage is TRBJ1-5; TRBD1 agrees at 8 bases. The CDR3 runs 14 residues. J was trimmed by 6 bases and V by 6 bases; bases with no gene match: 7. CDR1 is LNHDA, CDR2 SQIVND, per germline (reference sequence).

CDR3 in amino acids: CASSSVAGQREKLFF. The CDR3 DNA follows: TGTGCCAGCAGCTCAGTAGCGGGACAACGTGAAAAACTGTTTTTT. V gene TRBV11-2 combines with J gene TRBJ1-4, with TRBD1 as a possible D gene (6 bases). Trimming pared 4 bases from V and 7 bases from J, leaving 16 bases between. The CDR3 is made up of 15 amino acids. Germline CDR1 and CDR2: SGHAT and FQNNGV.

The rearrangement links TRBV2 to TRBJ2-2; 7 positions agree with TRBD1. CDR1 SNHLY and CDR2 FYNNEI come from the germline V gene. With V trimmed by 9 bases and J by 5 bases, 6 bases remained unmatched. The CDR3 runs 13 residues. The CDR3 DNA reads as TGTGCCAGGCGACAGGGACCTACCGGGGAGCTGTTTTTT. Amino acids: CARRQGPTGELFF.

This sequence joins TRBV6-1 and TRBJ2-7; possibly TRBD1 for D (5 bases). CDR3 length: 15 amino acids. The V and J ends lost 3 bases and 7 bases respectively, with 19 bases between them. Germline V gene sequence: CDR1 MNHNS, CDR2 SASEGT. Here the CDR3 reads CASSDRTRLTGEQYF. CDR3 sequence (DNA): TGTGCCAGCAGTGACAGGACACGTCTTACGGGTGAGCAGTACTTC.

The gene calls are TRBV7-2 and TRBJ2-7; 11 nucleotides match TRBD2. CDR1 is SGHTA and CDR2 is FQGNSA in the germline V gene. The V segment lost 5 bases and the J segment 2 bases; nucleotides outside the gene matches: 5. This CDR3 comprises 15 residues. The CDR3 bases are TGTGCCAGCAGCACTTTTAGCGGGGGGGCCTACGAGCAGTACTTC. The encoded protein is CASSTFSGGAYEQYF.

On this clone: Other nucleotide sequences in the sample specify the same CDR3. The chain uses TRBV5-1 and TRBJ2-3; 10 bases are a match to TRBD1. V gave up 0 bases and J gave up 3 bases; unmatched junction bases: 1. Germline assignment: CDR1 SGHRS and CDR2 YFSETQ. The CDR3 runs to 15 residues. CDR3 in amino acids: CASSLAGQGTDTQYF. The CDR3 nucleotides are TGCGCCAGCAGCTTGGCGGGACAGGGGACAGATACGCAGTATTTT.

The rearrangement links TRBV7-2 to TRBJ1-6; D gene unclear. Germline values: CDR1 SGHTA, CDR2 FQGNSA. The CDR3 length is 12 residues. V was pared by 6 bases and J by 8 bases, with 8 bases between. The CDR3 here is CASRKLYSPLHF. CDR3 DNA sequence: TGTGCCAGCAGGAAACTGTATTCACCCCTCCACTTT.

V is TRBV7-2 and J is TRBJ2-7; 11 nucleotides align to TRBD1. V shed 8 bases, J shed 1 base, and the junction held 7 bases outside the gene matches. The V gene's germline CDR1 is SGHTA and CDR2 FQGNSA. This CDR3 comprises 15 residues. CDR3 nucleotides: TGTGCCAGCTGGGGGGGACAGGGGGTATCCTACGAGCAGTACTTC. It is translated as CASWGGQGVSYEQYF.

This clone was counted between two and nine times. The chain employs TRBV12-3 or TRBV12-4 and TRBJ1-1, with D perhaps matching TRBD1 (5 bases). The CDR3 covers 13 residues. Trimming stripped 3 bases from V and 3 bases from J, with 8 bases between. Here the CDR3 reads CASSFLGDTEAFF. The DNA for the CDR3 is TGTGCCAGCAGTTTTTTAGGGGACACTGAAGCTTTCTTT.

The V and J genes are TRBV6-4 and TRBJ2-3; D is possibly TRBD1 (5 bases). Per the germline V gene, CDR1 is MRHNA and CDR2 is SNTAGT. V shed 6 bases and J shed 3 bases, with 16 bases lying between them. The CDR3 extends over 15 amino acids. In nucleotides, the CDR3 is TGTGCCAGCAGCCTTTGGGGCACTAAGACAGATACGCAGTATTTT. This translates into CASSLWGTKTDTQYF.

This clone has just one count. The rearrangement links TRBV6-1 to TRBJ1-2; 9 bases fit TRBD1. CDR1 and CDR2 (germline): MNHNS, SASEGT. CDR3 length: 15 amino acids. J gave up 14 bases and V 7 bases, and 20 bases lay outside the gene matches. The CDR3 here is CASTLDRDRAAEGTF. Written as DNA, the CDR3 is TGTGCCAGCACCCTAGACCGGGACAGGGCGGCCGAGGGGACCTTC.

This clone was observed a single time. The J gene is TRBJ2-2, the V gene TRBV7-3, with TRBD1 matching over 10 bases. The CDR3 is 17 amino acids. Germline CDR1 reads SGHTA; CDR2 reads FQGTGA. Trimming took 5 bases from V and 4 from J; bases not matched to a gene: 10. This CDR3 is CASSTDRGHESTGELFF. CDR3 sequence (DNA): TGTGCCAGCAGCACCGACAGGGGGCATGAGAGCACCGGGGAGCTGTTTTTT.

The CDR3 region has the DNA TGCAGCGCATTCGAGCGGTGGACCGGGGAGCTGTTTTTT. Amino acid sequence: CSAFERWTGELFF. V gene TRBV29-1 combines with J gene TRBJ2-2; possible D gene TRBD2, 5 bases. V lost 7 bases and J 5 bases, leaving 14 bases between the germline ends. The CDR3 is 13 residues long. Looked up from germline, CDR1 is SQVTM and CDR2 is ANQGSEA.

The chain recombines TRBV12-3 or TRBV12-4 with TRBJ1-1, with D perhaps TRBD1 (6 bases). This CDR3 has 11 residues. Trimming removed 5 bases from V and 6 bases from J, with 7 bases in between. The DNA for the CDR3 is TGTGCCAGCAGTCGGACAGCTGAAGCTTTCTTT. Translating gives CASSRTAEAFF.

The chain carries TRBV7-3 and TRBJ2-3; 7 positions match TRBD1. The trim removed 5 bases at V and 11 bases at J, leaving 13 bases unmatched. Germline lookup yields CDR1 SGHTA and CDR2 FQGTGA. The CDR3 consists of 14 residues. CDR3 DNA: TGTGCCAGCAGCGACCCCCAGGGGGTAGGGGGGCAGTATTTT. Its translation: CASSDPQGVGGQYF.

V is TRBV25-1 and J is TRBJ2-7; tentatively, D is TRBD1 (5 bases). The CDR3 length is 14 residues. Germline CDR1 and CDR2: MGHDK and SYGVNS. The germline V and J ends were trimmed by 4 bases and 0 bases, with 10 bases remaining between them. The CDR3 protein is CASSVGLSSYEQYF. The DNA of the CDR3 is TGTGCCAGCAGTGTGGGGCTGAGCTCCTACGAGCAGTACTTC.